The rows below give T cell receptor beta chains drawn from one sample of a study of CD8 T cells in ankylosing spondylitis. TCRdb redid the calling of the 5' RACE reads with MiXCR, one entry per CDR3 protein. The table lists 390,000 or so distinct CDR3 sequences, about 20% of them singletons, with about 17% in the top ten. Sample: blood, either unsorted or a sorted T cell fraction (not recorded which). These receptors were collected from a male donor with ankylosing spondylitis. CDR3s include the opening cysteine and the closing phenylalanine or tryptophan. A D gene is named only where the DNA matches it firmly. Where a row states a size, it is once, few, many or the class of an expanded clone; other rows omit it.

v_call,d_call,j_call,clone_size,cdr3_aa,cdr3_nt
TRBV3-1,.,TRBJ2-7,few,CASSRLQGEQYF,TGTGCCAGCAGCCGATTACAAGGGGAGCAGTACTTC
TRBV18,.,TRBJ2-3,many,CASSPDTQYF,TGTGCCAGCTCACCAGATACGCAGTATTTT
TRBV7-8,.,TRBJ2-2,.,CASSLLDNWNTGELFF,TGTGCCAGCAGCTTATTGGACAACTGGAACACCGGGGAGCTGTTTTTT
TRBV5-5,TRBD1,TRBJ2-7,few,CASSLFGTASYEQYF,TGTGCCAGCAGCTTGTTTGGGACAGCATCCTACGAGCAGTACTTC
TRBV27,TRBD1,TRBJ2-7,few,CASTKRRRTGDSYEQYF,TGTGCCAGCACCAAAAGGCGGAGGACAGGGGACTCCTACGAGCAGTACTTC
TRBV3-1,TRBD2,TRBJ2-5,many,CASSQQRTSGQETQYF,TGTGCCAGCAGCCAACAAAGGACTAGCGGACAAGAGACCCAGTACTTC
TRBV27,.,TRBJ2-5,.,CASSLTDPRGTQYF,TGTGCCAGCAGTTTGACAGATCCACGCGGGACCCAGTACTTC
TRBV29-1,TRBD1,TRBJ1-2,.,CSVDEQGAGGYTF,TGCAGCGTTGATGAACAGGGGGCTGGTGGCTACACCTTC
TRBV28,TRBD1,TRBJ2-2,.,CASSWDRVTGELFF,TGTGCCAGCAGTTGGGACAGGGTCACCGGGGAGCTGTTTTTT
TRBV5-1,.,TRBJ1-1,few,CASSLDGANTEAFF,TGCGCCAGCAGCTTGGATGGGGCGAACACTGAAGCTTTCTTT
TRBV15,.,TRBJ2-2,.,CATSRAGFERPGELFF,TGTGCCACCAGCAGAGCCGGGTTCGAGAGACCCGGGGAGCTGTTTTTT
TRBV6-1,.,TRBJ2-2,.,CASRAAGALNTGELFF,TGTGCCAGCAGGGCGGCGGGGGCCCTGAACACCGGGGAGCTGTTTTTT
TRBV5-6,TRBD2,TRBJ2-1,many,CASSSSGPSGSSYNEQFF,TGTGCCAGCAGCTCCTCCGGCCCTAGCGGGAGCTCCTACAATGAGCAGTTCTTC
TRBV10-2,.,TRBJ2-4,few,CASRGPGPNIQYF,TGCGCCAGCAGAGGGCCGGGGCCAAACATTCAGTACTTC
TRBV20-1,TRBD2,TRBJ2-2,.,CSATDPGGQVGELFF,TGCAGTGCTACGGACCCGGGAGGGCAGGTCGGGGAGCTGTTTTTT
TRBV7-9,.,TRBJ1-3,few,CASSLRGAQAGNTIYF,TGTGCCAGCAGCTTACGGGGGGCGCAGGCTGGAAACACCATATATTTT
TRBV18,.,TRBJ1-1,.,CASRGSEAFF,TGTGCCAGCAGGGGCTCTGAAGCTTTCTTT
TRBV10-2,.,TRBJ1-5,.,CASSDPLGQPQHF,TGCGCCAGCAGTGACCCCCTAGGACAGCCCCAGCATTTT
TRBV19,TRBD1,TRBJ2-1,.,CASSPQDRGYEQFF,TGTGCCAGTAGTCCCCAGGACAGGGGCTATGAGCAGTTCTTC
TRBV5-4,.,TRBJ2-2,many,CASSFGLANTGELFF,TGTGCCAGCAGCTTTGGGCTAGCGAATACCGGGGAGCTGTTTTTT
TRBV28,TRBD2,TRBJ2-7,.,CASSSLRRASGLGYEQYF,TGTGCCAGCAGTTCATTACGGAGAGCCTCGGGACTAGGTTACGAGCAGTACTTC
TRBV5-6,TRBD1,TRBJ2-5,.,CASSQQGTRAQYF,TGTGCCAGCAGCCAACAGGGGACCCGGGCCCAGTACTTC
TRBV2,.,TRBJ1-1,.,CASSLYVGTEAFF,TGTGCCAGCAGTCTATACGTGGGAACTGAAGCTTTCTTT
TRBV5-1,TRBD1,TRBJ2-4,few,CASSFGTGGSKNIQYF,TGCGCCAGCAGCTTTGGGACAGGGGGTTCCAAAAACATTCAGTACTTC
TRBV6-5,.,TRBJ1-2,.,CASSYSQGNYGYTF,TGTGCCAGCAGTTACTCTCAGGGGAACTATGGCTACACCTTC
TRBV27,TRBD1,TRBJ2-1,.,CASSRQGAGEQFF,TGTGCCAGCAGTCGACAGGGGGCAGGTGAGCAGTTCTTC
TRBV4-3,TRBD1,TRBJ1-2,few,CASSRTGGLNYGYTF,TGCGCCAGCAGCCGAACAGGGGGCCTTAACTATGGCTACACCTTC
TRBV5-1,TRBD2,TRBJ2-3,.,CASAGAGASDTQYF,TGCGCCAGCGCCGGGGCGGGAGCTTCCGATACGCAGTATTTT
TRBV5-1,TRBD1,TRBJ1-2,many,CASSSAGGYGYTF,TGCGCCAGCAGCTCCGCAGGGGGCTATGGCTACACCTTC
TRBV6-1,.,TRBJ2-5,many,CASSRAAQETQYF,TGTGCCAGCAGCCGAGCGGCACAAGAGACCCAGTACTTC
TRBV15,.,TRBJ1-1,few,CATSRGPNTEAFF,TGTGCCACCAGCAGAGGACCCAACACTGAAGCTTTCTTT
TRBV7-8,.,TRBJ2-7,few,CASSFEVKLYEQYF,TGTGCCAGCAGCTTTGAGGTCAAGTTATACGAGCAGTACTTC
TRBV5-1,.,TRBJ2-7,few,CASSLGHGDTHYEQYF,TGCGCCAGCAGCTTGGGTCACGGGGACACCCACTACGAGCAGTACTTC
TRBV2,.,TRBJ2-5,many,CASGRALQETQYF,TGTGCCAGCGGTAGGGCATTGCAAGAGACCCAGTACTTC
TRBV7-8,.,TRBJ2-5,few,CASSSYLGDLMGRETQYF,TGTGCCAGCAGCTCTTATCTTGGGGACTTAATGGGCCGGGAGACCCAGTACTTC
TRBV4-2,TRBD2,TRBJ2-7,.,CASSQTGRAPYEQYF,TGTGCCAGCAGCCAAACCGGGAGGGCCCCCTACGAGCAGTACTTC
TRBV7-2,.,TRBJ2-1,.,CASSSILGGDRQFF,TGTGCCAGCAGCTCCATCTTGGGAGGCGATAGGCAGTTCTTC
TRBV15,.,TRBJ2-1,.,CATEGATYNEQFF,TGTGCCACCGAAGGCGCTACCTACAATGAGCAGTTCTTC
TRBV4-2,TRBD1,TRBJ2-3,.,CASSQEGQGRTDTQYF,TGTGCCAGCAGCCAAGAGGGACAGGGGAGGACAGATACGCAGTATTTT
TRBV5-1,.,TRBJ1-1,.,CASSLRPPGVGVNTEAFF,TGCGCCAGCAGCTTGCGTCCCCCGGGGGTTGGGGTGAACACTGAAGCTTTCTTT
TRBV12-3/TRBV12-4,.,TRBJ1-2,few,CASRGGDAYYGYTF,TGTGCCAGCAGGGGGGGGGACGCTTACTATGGCTACACCTTC
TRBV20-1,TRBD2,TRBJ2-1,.,CSATTSAYNEQFF,TGCAGTGCTACGACTAGCGCTTACAATGAGCAGTTCTTC
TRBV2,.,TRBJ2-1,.,CASSARGTEQFF,TGTGCCAGCAGCGCACGAGGGACCGAGCAGTTCTTC
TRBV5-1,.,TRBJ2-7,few,CASSLNTGGAYEQYF,TGCGCCAGCAGCTTGAATACGGGGGGCGCCTACGAGCAGTACTTC
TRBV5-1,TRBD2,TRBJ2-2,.,CASSLASGRHGELFF,TGCGCCAGCAGCTTGGCTAGCGGGAGACACGGGGAGCTGTTTTTT